Listed below are T cell receptor beta chains from one sample, sequenced in a study of regulatory T cells in long-lasting Graves disease. TCRdb re-called the multiplex PCR reads with MiXCR, one entry per CDR3 protein. The repertoire consists of roughly 500,000 distinct CDR3 sequences, with roughly 20% occurring once and the leading ten covering 7% to 10%. Sample: peripheral blood mononuclear cells (PBMCs), taken when the disease was refractory, from a patient treated with antithyroid drugs. The source is a female donor with Graves disease. The CDR3 runs from the conserved cysteine through the conserved F or W. D genes are given only for firm matches. Clone size is stated in some rows and not others, as once, few, many or a class when expanded.

clone size	J gene	V gene	D gene	CDR3 DNA	CDR3 protein
NA	TRBJ1-1	TRBV7-2	TRBD1	TGTGCCAGCAGCTCGAGACAGGGCGTTTCTGAAGCTTTCTTT	CASSSRQGVSEAFF
NA	TRBJ2-2	TRBV15	TRBD2	TGTGCCACCAGCCGAGGGATAGCGGGCCCCACCGGGGAGCTGTTTTTT	CATSRGIAGPTGELFF
few	TRBJ2-5	TRBV18	TRBD1	TGTGCCAGCTCACCTCCGGGACAGGGAAATCCAGAGACCCAGTACTTC	CASSPPGQGNPETQYF
many	TRBJ1-1	TRBV12-3/TRBV12-4	NA	TGTGCCAGCAGGCACACCGGGACGAACACTGAAGCTTTCTTT	CASRHTGTNTEAFF
many	TRBJ2-7	TRBV2	NA	TGTGCCAGCAGTGCGGCAGGTACAACCTACGAGCAGTACTTC	CASSAAGTTYEQYF
NA	TRBJ2-6	TRBV6-2/TRBV6-3	NA	TGTGCCAGCAGTTACTCGACTCAGGGACTCTCTGGGGCCAACGTCCTGACTTTC	CASSYSTQGLSGANVLTF
many	TRBJ2-7	TRBV28	NA	TGTGCCAGCAGTTCCCCGCCGCTCGCCCACGAGCAGTACTTC	CASSSPPLAHEQYF
many	TRBJ2-7	TRBV7-2	TRBD2	TGTGCCAGCAGCTTAAACCCGGGACTAAGATACGAGCAGTACTTC	CASSLNPGLRYEQYF
few	TRBJ1-5	TRBV6-1	NA	TGTGCCAGCAGCCCTGAGGTCCCAGGGAATCAGCCCCAGCATTTT	CASSPEVPGNQPQHF
many	TRBJ1-1	TRBV5-1	NA	TGCGCCAGCAGCTTGGATGGGACGGGGAACACTGAAGCTTTCTTT	CASSLDGTGNTEAFF
NA	TRBJ2-1	TRBV25-1	NA	TGTGCCACCTGGACCGGGAGATCCTACAATGAGCAGTTCTTC	CATWTGRSYNEQFF
NA	TRBJ2-7	TRBV7-9	TRBD1	TGTGCCAGCAGTCGGACAGGGATGGGAACCTACGAGCAGTACTTC	CASSRTGMGTYEQYF
few	TRBJ2-6	TRBV7-9	TRBD1	TGTGCCAGCAGCCTGTGGGACAGGGGGCCCAACGTCCTGACTTTC	CASSLWDRGPNVLTF
few	TRBJ1-5	TRBV20-1	NA	TGCAGTGCTACCGACAGCCCTTATAGCAATCAGCCCCAGCATTTT	CSATDSPYSNQPQHF
NA	TRBJ2-5	TRBV9	TRBD2	TGTGCCAGCAGCGGTTCCGGGACTAGCGGGAGGGGAGGGCAAGAGACCCAGTACTTC	CASSGSGTSGRGGQETQYF
many	TRBJ2-5	TRBV7-2	TRBD2	TGTGCCAGCAGCCTTAGCGGGAGGGCCTCCAAGACCCAGTACTTC	CASSLSGRASKTQYF
many	TRBJ1-4	TRBV10-3	NA	TGTGCCATCAGTGGGACAGATAATGAAAAACTGTTTTTT	CAISGTDNEKLFF
many	TRBJ1-2	TRBV2	TRBD1	TGTGCCAGCAGGAACGACAGGGGGCTTTATGGCTACACCTTC	CASRNDRGLYGYTF
few	TRBJ1-4	TRBV10-3	NA	TGTGCCACAAACAGGGACACTAATGAAAAACTGTTTTTT	CATNRDTNEKLFF
NA	TRBJ1-1	TRBV5-1	TRBD1	TGCGCCAGCAGCTTGGGGGGTTCGGGGACAGGAGTATCGAACACTGAAGCTTTCTTT	CASSLGGSGTGVSNTEAFF
many	TRBJ2-2	TRBV27	NA	TGTGCCAGCAGTCCACGGACAGGGAGGGACGGGGAGCTGTTTTTT	CASSPRTGRDGELFF
few	TRBJ2-2	TRBV19	TRBD2	TGTGCCAGTAGTCTCTCGACTAGCGGGAGCACCACCGGGGAGCTGTTTTTT	CASSLSTSGSTTGELFF
many	TRBJ1-6	TRBV27	NA	TGTGCCAGCAGTTTGGGTCGGGCCAGGAGATATTATTCACCCCTCCACTTT	CASSLGRARRYYSPLHF
NA	TRBJ2-1	TRBV6-1	NA	TGTGCCAGCATCACTACAGGGCCTGGATCCAATGAGCAGTTCTTC	CASITTGPGSNEQFF
many	TRBJ2-5	TRBV11-3	NA	TGTGCCAGCAGCGAGATGGGGGCGGGGACCCAGTACTTC	CASSEMGAGTQYF
few	TRBJ2-7	TRBV29-1	TRBD1	TGCAGCGTATCCGGGACAGGGGGCTACGAGCAGTACTTC	CSVSGTGGYEQYF
NA	TRBJ2-7	TRBV2	TRBD2	TGTGCCAGCAGATTAGCTGGGGACTACTACGAGCAGTACTTC	CASRLAGDYYEQYF
few	TRBJ1-2	TRBV5-1	TRBD1	TGCGCCAGCAGCTTGGCCCGGTATAACAGGGGTGGCTATGGCTACACCTTC	CASSLARYNRGGYGYTF
NA	TRBJ1-2	TRBV20-1	NA	TGCAGTGCTAGAGAGTTGGCAGGGGAGGGCTACACCTTC	CSARELAGEGYTF
few	TRBJ2-7	TRBV19	NA	TGTGCCAGTAGTACCCTAACCGGGATCTACGAGCAGTACTTC	CASSTLTGIYEQYF
few	TRBJ2-7	TRBV20-1	NA	TGCAGTGCTGGGGACCTCTACGAGCAGTACTTC	CSAGDLYEQYF
few	TRBJ2-5	TRBV20-1	NA	TGCAGTGCTAGAGATGCAGGGTTGGGACAAGAGACCCAGTACTTC	CSARDAGLGQETQYF
few	TRBJ2-7	TRBV20-1	NA	TGCAGTGCTATAGATCTCGTTAGCGCAACCTACGAGCAGTACTTC	CSAIDLVSATYEQYF
many	TRBJ2-5	TRBV6-9	NA	TGTGCCAGCAGTTACACACGGGGCGCTGGGGAGACCCAGTACTTC	CASSYTRGAGETQYF
many	TRBJ1-1	TRBV27	NA	TGTGCCAGCAGTCCCAGGATAGCGAACACTGAAGCTTTCTTT	CASSPRIANTEAFF
many	TRBJ1-1	TRBV12-3/TRBV12-4	NA	TGTGCCAGCAGCTACCAACTCGTAGGAAACACTGAAGCTTTCTTT	CASSYQLVGNTEAFF
many	TRBJ2-5	TRBV30	TRBD2	TGTGCCTGGAGTGTACTAGCGGGACAAGAGACCCAGTACTTC	CAWSVLAGQETQYF
many	TRBJ2-7	TRBV6-2/TRBV6-3	NA	TGTGCCAGCAGGTCTTCACGCACGACCCTCGGCGAGCAGTACTTC	CASRSSRTTLGEQYF